This T cell receptor (beta chain) came from a study of chemoradiotherapy in HPV16-positive cancers. Study overall: Functional T-cell assays on a couple of HPV16-positive patients' cells defined candidate HPV-specific clones and common TCR motifs.

Germline V gene data show CDR1 as SGHRS and CDR2 as YFSETQ. The CDR3 sequence is 14 residues long. V gave up 2 bases and J gave up 4 bases, with 11 bases separating them. A remark on this clone: No antigen is known for it.

Study-wide results and caveats: Only a couple of HPV16-positive patients supplied the functional HPV-specificity definition. Better recurrence-free survival went with HPV-responsive T-cell expansion in HPV16-positive patients. Candidate HPV-specific clones and E7-related TCR motifs grew in tumor during treatment.

Profiled with immunoSEQ multiplex PCR; TCRdb holds only in-frame clones, not every one. The sample shows about 1,400 clones, roughly 80% of them seen only once. The receptor was isolated from a human donor with HPV-associated anogenital cancer. This rearrangement joins TRBV5-1 to TRBJ2-3; no clear D. This specimen was tumor tissue, taken from a patient who underwent chemoradiotherapy. The DNA for the CDR3 is TGCGCCAGCAGCTTTACGCAGAATGCAGATACGCAGTATTTT. Its protein is CASSFTQNADTQYF.